These 22 T cell receptor beta chains were all obtained from the same sample, sequenced in a study of blood T cell repertoires in COVID-19. Assay: immunoSEQ multiplex PCR; the TCRdb copy retains only in-frame clones and omits some. The table includes 200,000 or so clones, 70% to 90% detected once. The sample was PBMCs or T cells enriched from blood (not recorded which). The receptors here all came from a man aged 30 to 45 who had recovered from COVID-19.

The chain uses TRBV11-2 and TRBJ1-6; D call uncertain. CDR1 and CDR2 from the germline V gene are SGHAT and FQNNGV. There are 14 residues in the CDR3. Trimming shortened V by 10 bases and J by 0 bases, and 10 bases separated the two germline ends. The CDR3 nucleotides read TGTGCCACACGGGAGAGCTCCTATAATTCACCCCTCCACTTT. This encodes CATRESSYNSPLHF.

The rearrangement uses TRBV7-9 and TRBJ1-3; D might be TRBD1 (5 bases). The ends were cut back, 2 bases at V and 3 bases at J, with 11 bases in the middle. Per germline, CDR1 SEHNR and CDR2 FQNEAQ (reference sequence). The CDR3 covers 15 residues. The CDR3 spells CASSLPGIDGNTIYF. The CDR3 bases are TGTGCCAGCAGCTTACCAGGGATTGATGGAAACACCATATATTTT.

This clone was seen just once. The chain joins TRBV30 to TRBJ2-1, with TRBD2 matching over 8 bases. The V segment lost 4 bases and the J segment 9 bases; nucleotides outside the gene matches: 11. The CDR3 has 14 residues. Germline V gives CDR1 GTSNPN, CDR2 SVGIG (reference sequence). This chain's CDR3 is CAWNRGGTSLEQFF. CDR3 bases: TGTGCCTGGAACCGCGGGGGGACCAGTCTTGAGCAGTTCTTC.

The chain carries TRBV5-4 and TRBJ2-1; maybe TRBD2 (6 bases). Germline V gives CDR1 SGHNT, CDR2 YYREEE (reference sequence). This CDR3 comprises 14 residues. V dropped 0 bases and J dropped 4 bases, with 8 bases sitting between them. The CDR3 region has the DNA TGTGCCAGCAGCTTGGGGGGGGAGTACAATGAGCAGTTCTTC. Protein: CASSLGGEYNEQFF.

With regard to this clone: One end of the junction fails to match germline, which may point to a read error. The chain links TRBV5-3 to TRBJ2-1; 8 nucleotides line up with TRBD1. TRBV5-3 is noted as an ORF with a role that remains uncertain. This CDR3 has 15 amino acids. The CDR3 DNA sequence: TGTGCCAGCAGCTTGCAGGGGGCGACCTACAATGAGCAGTTCTTC. Translated: CASSLQGATYNEQFF.

The V call is TRBV29-1, the J call TRBJ1-2; 7 nucleotides match TRBD1. This CDR3 contains 11 residues. CDR1 is SQVTM, CDR2 ANQGSEA, per germline. V lost 7 bases, J lost 4 bases, and 3 bases stayed unmatched. In DNA, the CDR3 is TGCAGCGCCCGACAGGGCTATGGCTACACCTTC. It is translated as CSARQGYGYTF.

The chain has TRBV10-1 and TRBJ1-4, with D maybe TRBD1 (5 bases). V was shortened by 7 bases and J by 7 bases, with 19 bases between the two germline ends. The CDR3 covers 15 residues. Germline V gene data show CDR1 as WNHNN and CDR2 as SYGVQD (reference sequence). CDR3 region: CASTSGVCKVEKLFF. The CDR3 DNA is TGCGCCAGCACTTCGGGGGTGTGCAAAGTTGAAAAACTGTTTTTT.

The gene calls are TRBV9 and TRBJ1-3, with a possible D match to TRBD1 (6 bases). The V gene lost 0 bases and the J gene lost 0 bases, with 10 bases spanning the gap. Germline values: CDR1 SGDLS, CDR2 YYNGEE. This CDR3 is 16 amino acids long. DNA of the CDR3: TGTGCCAGCAGCGTAGCTACAGGGACCTCTGGAAACACCATATATTTT. It encodes CASSVATGTSGNTIYF.

The chain employs TRBV28 and TRBJ2-7; D is possibly TRBD2 (5 bases). The CDR3 totals 13 residues. Trimming stripped 4 bases from V and 6 bases from J, with 13 bases between. The germline V gene has CDR1 MDHEN and CDR2 SYDVKM. The CDR3 nucleotides are TGTGCCAGCAGTTATGCGGGTCTCCTCGAGCAGTACTTC. It encodes CASSYAGLLEQYF.

This sequence joins TRBV30 and TRBJ2-1; D perhaps matches TRBD1 (5 bases). Germline CDR1 is GTSNPN and CDR2 is SVGIG (reference sequence). Trimming cost V 2 bases and J 0 bases, with 14 bases left between them. The CDR3 extends over 16 amino acids. CDR3 nucleotide sequence: TGTGCCTGGAGTATGTGGGGCAAGAGCTCCTACAATGAGCAGTTCTTC. This sequence encodes CAWSMWGKSSYNEQFF.

The chain's CDR3 is CASSQGPVTYGYTF. The DNA of the CDR3 is TGCGCCAGCAGCCAAGGGCCAGTGACATATGGCTACACCTTC. The genes are TRBV4-1 and TRBJ1-2, with unresolved D. In germline, CDR1 is MGHRA, CDR2 YSYEKL. CDR3 length: 14 amino acids. Trimming left V 1 base short and J 5 bases short, with 11 bases between.

The chain uses TRBV18 and TRBJ1-1; D might be TRBD1 (6 bases). Per the germline V gene, CDR1 is KGHSH and CDR2 is LQKENI. The germline V and J ends were trimmed by 3 bases and 0 bases, with 14 bases remaining between them. The CDR3 extends over 16 amino acids. The CDR3 coding sequence is TGTGCCAGCTCACCCCAACAGGGAGACATGAACACTGAAGCTTTCTTT. Translating gives CASSPQQGDMNTEAFF. The full variable domain, with the rest looked up from reference TRBV18 and TRBJ1-1, is NAGVMQNPRHLVRRRGQEARLRCSPMKGHSHVYWYRQLPEEGLKFMVYLQKENIIDESGMPKERFSAEFPKEGPSILRIQQVVRGDSAAYFCASSPQQGDMNTEAFFGQGTRLTVV.

In this sample, this clone turned up once. The chain has TRBV18 and TRBJ2-1; 10 bases are shared with TRBD2. This CDR3 has 16 amino acids. Germline CDR1 is KGHSH and CDR2 is LQKENI. With 2 bases clipped from V and 4 bases from J, the junction kept 5 bases outside the gene matches. CDR3 in DNA: TGTGCCAGCTCACCAGAACTAGCGGGGACATACAATGAGCAGTTCTTC. Translation gives CASSPELAGTYNEQFF.

In its sample, this clone was seen a few times. The chain carries TRBV18 and TRBJ2-2; D uncertain. V was shortened by 2 bases and J by 8 bases, with 12 bases between the two germline ends. The CDR3 totals 14 residues. The germline gives CDR1 KGHSH, CDR2 LQKENI. The CDR3 DNA reads TGTGCCAGCTCACCAGAGGTCCCCGCGGGGGAGCTGTTTTTT. Its protein is CASSPEVPAGELFF.

The chain employs TRBV27 and TRBJ2-6, with 9 bases lining up with TRBD1. The CDR3 covers 19 residues. With V trimmed by 3 bases and J by 0 bases, 9 bases remained unmatched. The germline V gene encodes CDR1 MNHEY and CDR2 SMNVEV (reference sequence). The CDR3 nucleotides are TGTGCCAGCAGTTTCGGGACAGGGCCCTACAGCTCTGGGGCCAACGTCCTGACTTTC. Translating gives CASSFGTGPYSSGANVLTF.

This sequence joins TRBV27 and TRBJ1-2; TRBD1 agrees at 8 bases. J lost 8 bases, V lost 5 bases, and 13 bases had no gene match. Germline lookup yields CDR1 MNHEY and CDR2 SMNVEV (reference sequence). CDR3 length equals 15 residues. Written as DNA, the CDR3 is TGTGCCAGCAGTGGAGGGACAGGACGCCTGGCCGGCTACACCTTC. Residues: CASSGGTGRLAGYTF.

This clone has only one observation. The chain has TRBV30 and TRBJ1-6, with 7 bases lining up with TRBD1. The trim removed 5 bases at V and 10 bases at J, leaving 5 bases unmatched. CDR1 and CDR2 (germline): GTSNPN, SVGIG (reference sequence). The CDR3 totals 12 residues. CDR3 amino acids: CAWDRVKSPLHF. The CDR3 coding sequence is TGTGCCTGGGACAGGGTCAAGTCACCCCTCCACTTT.

The chain combines TRBV5-1 with TRBJ2-6, with D possibly being TRBD2 (5 bases). Germline CDR1 reads SGHRS; CDR2 reads YFSETQ. Between the trimmed V and J ends, which lost 3 bases and 1 base, there was a span of 11 bases. The CDR3 sequence is 16 residues long. CDR3 amino acids: CASSSYRGSGANVLTF. In DNA form, the CDR3 reads TGCGCCAGCAGCTCTTATCGGGGATCTGGGGCCAACGTCCTGACTTTC.

The sample holds a few counts of this clone. The junction departs from the called germline gene at one end, perhaps through a read error. CDR3 loop: CASSLVVRAFF. The CDR3 DNA reads TGTGCCAGCAGTTTGGTCGTCAGGGCTTTCTTT. This chain joins TRBV5-8 and TRBJ1-1; no clear D gene. Germline-derived CDR1 and CDR2 are SGHTS and YDEGEE. This CDR3 spans 11 amino acids.

This chain joins TRBV15 and TRBJ2-5; TRBD1 is a possible D gene (5 bases). In germline, CDR1 is LNHNV, CDR2 YYDKDF (reference sequence). V gave up 5 bases and J gave up 4 bases, with 17 bases separating them. The CDR3 loop spans 15 amino acids. The CDR3 DNA is TGTGCCACCAGCTCCCCCTTGCTCACAGGAGAGACCCAGTACTTC. It codes for CATSSPLLTGETQYF. The full variable domain, rest sourced from reference TRBV15 and TRBJ2-5, is DAMVIQNPRYQVTQFGKPVTLSCSQTLNHNVMYWYQQKSSQAPKLLFHYYDKDFNNEADTPDNFQSRRPNTSFCFLDIRSPGLGDTAMYLCATSSPLLTGETQYFGPGTRLLVL.

In DNA, the CDR3 is TGTGCCAGCGGCCGTCGCGAGCAGTACTTC. It is translated as CASGRREQYF. The chain couples TRBV6-2 or TRBV6-3 to TRBJ2-7; D not certain. The V end was cut by 8 bases, the J end by 6 bases, with 8 bases between. Looked up from germline, CDR1 is MNHEY and CDR2 is SVGEGT. This CDR3 comprises 10 residues.

This chain links TRBV30 with TRBJ1-2, with D hard to call. CDR1 is GTSNPN, CDR2 SVGIG, per germline (reference sequence). The CDR3 runs 14 residues. Trimming removed 1 base from V and 6 bases from J, with 15 bases in between. CDR3 nucleotide sequence: TGTGCCTGGAGTGGCGGGCGCGGCTGGAATGGCTACACCTTC. Translated, it gives CAWSGGRGWNGYTF.